This T cell receptor beta chain was obtained from a study of cytomegalovirus exposure and HLA in healthy donors. Study conclusions and caveats: TCR beta V- and J-gene trimming, according to a later analysis, was linked to a missense DCLRE1C variant.

The PCR made use of 60 Vbeta and 13 Jbeta primers. The repertoire was sequenced with immunoSEQ multiplex PCR; TCRdb's copy has only in-frame clones and lacks some. The sample comprises around 120,000 clones, over 15% of which are singletons, and over 1.5% rests with the top ten. This CDR3 is 12 amino acids long. Germline lookup yields CDR1 SGHAT and CDR2 FQNNGV. Trimming removed 4 bases at V and 2 bases at J, with 6 bases between. Notes on this clone: Its antigen is unidentified.

Sequencing used PBMCs. The receptor was derived from a woman aged 18-29 years in good health and CMV-seronegative. V and J are TRBV11-2 and TRBJ2-7; TRBD2 is a possible D gene (5 bases). The CDR3 is CASSSGAYEQYF. CDR3 coding DNA: TGTGCCAGCAGCTCCGGGGCCTACGAGCAGTACTTC.